A few counts support the clone carrying this T cell receptor (beta chain). Its antigen is as yet unknown. A single record per CDR3 protein comes from TCRdb applying MiXCR to the 5' RACE reads. Of more than 350,000 distinct CDR3 sequences detected, roughly 11% appear once; the ten largest clones hold more than 15%. This CDR3 has 14 residues. V lost 4 bases to trimming and J lost 5 bases, with 12 bases between them. The sample belongs to a study of T cells after yellow fever vaccination. Study observations and caveats: At approximately 96% for CD4 and about 87% for CD8, most primary-vaccination clones showed up again after the booster. The study noted that FACS-sorted repertoires could contain abundant clonotypes contaminating from the bulk population.

The sample in question was PBMCs, obtained on the day of the first yellow fever vaccination. This clonotype originated in a man between 18 and 29 years old who received the YFV17D yellow fever vaccine. The V gene is TRBV12-3 or TRBV12-4, the J gene TRBJ2-1; perhaps TRBD1 as D (6 bases). The CDR3 loop reads CASSSGQLNNEQFF. CDR3 bases: TGTGCCAGCAGTTCTGGACAGTTAAACAATGAGCAGTTCTTC.